In this sample, the clone carrying this T cell receptor beta chain turned up a few times. The record originates from a study of T cell changes during pregnancy in multiple sclerosis. The germline gives CDR1 SGDLS, CDR2 YYNGEE. After removal of 4 bases from V and 4 bases from J, the junction contained 6 bases not matched to a gene. The CDR3 runs 15 residues. Clones were read by immunoSEQ multiplex PCR, and TCRdb kept only the in-frame ones, dropping some. The table includes 59,000 or so clones, approximately 90% detected once. Sequenced material: peripheral blood, taken in the third trimester of pregnancy. The gene calls are TRBV9 and TRBJ1-1, with 11 bases aligning to TRBD1. The sequence was collected from a female donor in good health, enrolled as a control in a pregnancy study. CDR3 sequence reads: CASSRDRGSGTEAFF. The CDR3 bases are TGTGCCAGCAGCCGGGACAGGGGGTCGGGCACTGAAGCTTTCTTT.